The following is a T cell receptor beta chain sequence with its context. Antigen unknown. This entry comes from a study of T-cell memory formation after mild COVID-19. Broader study findings: Contracting CD4+ clones sat mainly in CM and EM; CD8+ in EMRA.

Each CDR3 protein gets one entry after TCRdb re-called the 5' RACE reads with MiXCR. The sample consists of around 82,000 distinct CDR3 sequences, roughly 13% of them appearing once. Per germline, CDR1 MNHEY and CDR2 SVGAGI. The ends were cut back, 0 bases at V and 4 bases at J, with 12 bases in the middle. The CDR3 sequence is 15 residues long. The TCR comes from a young man who had mild COVID-19 (a few samples of this study predate the infection). Cell type and time point are not known. The sample taken for sequencing was PBMCs or a T cell subset sorted from them (not recorded which). V is TRBV6-5 and J is TRBJ1-1, with D tentatively TRBD1 (6 bases). The CDR3 DNA is TGTGCCAGCAGTTACTCACGCAGGGGTGGCACTGAAGCTTTCTTT. This sequence encodes CASSYSRRGGTEAFF.